This T cell receptor beta chain was observed in a study of T cell responses to AZD1222 COVID-19 vaccine (dated by TCRdb to 2020 to 2022). Some background on the complete study: AZD1222 recipients whose second dose came at about 4 weeks and those whose second dose came at about 12 weeks were combined into one group, since spike-specific TCR depth and breadth did not differ between the two schedules. Enrollment into the trials was organized by age into subgroups of 18-55, 56-69 and 70-plus years, and those subgroups contained about 160, 30 and 59 TCR-sequenced participants, respectively. TCR sequencing covered roughly 230 trial participants: 200 to 220 given two doses of AZD1222 and 26 given two doses of MenACWY control vaccine.

Study-level results and caveats: Participants were mostly white British, with more females than males. The authors suggested clonal diversity may have been underestimated. Reportedly, almost half of the unique spike-specific TCRs recognized epitopes lying outside the regions that are mutated in the B.1.351 and B.1.1.7 variants. Spike-specific TCR breadth and depth rose significantly after two AZD1222 doses compared with day 0 and with MenACWY recipients. Because no day 14 peak-response samples were available, repertoires were characterized only after the peak T cell response. The 56-69-year group was small, and its depth increase did not reach significance, likely because of low power. Vaccine-associated CD4 TCRs spanned the whole spike protein, with dominant responses in regions 160-218 and 743-854. Conclusions about previously exposed vaccinees were limited because only six AZD1222 recipients were SARS-CoV-2 seropositive at baseline.

Counted from cysteine to phenylalanine, this CDR3 has 16 amino acids. The retained sequence is limited to the CDR3, 48 bases, with the frame set at the first base. Reading the germline V gene gives CDR1 KGHDR and CDR2 SFDVKD. Trimming leaves V shorter by 0 bases and J shorter by 9 bases, with the junction holding 10 bases beyond the gene matches. Of note for this clone: Its antigen is unknown. No base-level quality is on record; no much larger clone is a single base apart.

The CDR3 regions of human TCRbeta chains were analyzed by immunosequencing. Concerning the study's data processing: TCRs in the repertoires were matched against a reference library of SARS-CoV-2-specific TCRs that had been generated with the MIRA antigen-specificity platform. Breadth meant the fraction of unique TCRs that were SARS-CoV-2-associated, whereas depth meant the fraction of total T cells that were SARS-CoV-2-associated. Using the MIRA data, each spike-specific TCR was mapped to the spike region that the TCR reacts to and placed in a CD4 or CD8 class. Log10-transformed breadth and depth values were compared by one-way ANOVA with Sidak's multiple comparisons tests. The table comes from immuneACCESS by way of TCRdb, which keeps in-frame sequences with V and J called. Part of the clones is missing from these tables; in studies checked, under half for an unresolved V gene and the rest for unknown reasons. D and trimming were read from the DNA, whereas the V and J calls and clone size are those reported in that table. This sample comprises roughly 130,000 clones, roughly 86% of them detected only once. The ten largest clones add up to 9.5% to 15% of the sample.

The time point label corresponds to: baseline before first vaccination. Vaccinee samples were obtained from the UK trials COV001 and COV002, which included a single-blind randomized controlled phase 2/3 trial of AZD1222 (ChAdOx1 nCoV-19) in healthy adults. Trial participant PBMC samples were collected at day 0 and day 28 after the second dose for TCRbeta chain sequencing. This material consisted of peripheral blood, taken on day 0 of AZD1222 vaccination. The source is an adult in good health. Rearrangement joined TRBV24-1 to TRBJ2-3; 8 bases in between match TRBD1. Here is the DNA: TGTGCCACCAGTGATTTGGGACAGGGTACCGAGGGGACGCAGTATTTT. Its product reads: CATSDLGQGTEGTQYF.